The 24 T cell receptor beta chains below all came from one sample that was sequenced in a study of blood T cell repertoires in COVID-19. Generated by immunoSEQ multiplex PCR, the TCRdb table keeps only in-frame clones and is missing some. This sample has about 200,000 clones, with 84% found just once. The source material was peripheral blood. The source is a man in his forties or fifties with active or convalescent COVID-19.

The CDR3 reads CASSPVAGGYEQFF. In nucleotides, the CDR3 is TGTGCCAGCAGCCCGGTAGCGGGAGGCTATGAGCAGTTCTTC. The rearrangement joins TRBV7-3 to TRBJ2-1; 10 bases fit TRBD2. This CDR3 is built from 14 residues. Germline lookup yields CDR1 SGHTA and CDR2 FQGTGA. V lost 5 bases and J lost 8; bases outside the gene matches: 6.

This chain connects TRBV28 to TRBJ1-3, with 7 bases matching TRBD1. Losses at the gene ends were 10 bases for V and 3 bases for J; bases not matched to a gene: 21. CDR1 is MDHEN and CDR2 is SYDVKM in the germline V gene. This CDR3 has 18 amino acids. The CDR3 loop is CATYSGTVITQLGNTIYF. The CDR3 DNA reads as TGTGCCACATACTCGGGGACAGTAATTACACAACTTGGAAACACCATATATTTT.

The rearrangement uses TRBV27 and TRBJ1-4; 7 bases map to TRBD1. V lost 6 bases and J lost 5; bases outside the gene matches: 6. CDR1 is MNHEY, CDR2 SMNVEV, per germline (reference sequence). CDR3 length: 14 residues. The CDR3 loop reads CASSFDRANEKLFF. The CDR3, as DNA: TGTGCCAGCAGCTTTGACAGGGCCAATGAAAAACTGTTTTTT.

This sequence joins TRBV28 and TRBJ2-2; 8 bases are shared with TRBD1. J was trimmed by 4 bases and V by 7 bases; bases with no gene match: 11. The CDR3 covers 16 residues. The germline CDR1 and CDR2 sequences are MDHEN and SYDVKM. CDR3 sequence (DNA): TGTGCCAGCATCCCTGCAGGGGGCGGATCCACCGGGGAGCTGTTTTTT. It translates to CASIPAGGGSTGELFF.

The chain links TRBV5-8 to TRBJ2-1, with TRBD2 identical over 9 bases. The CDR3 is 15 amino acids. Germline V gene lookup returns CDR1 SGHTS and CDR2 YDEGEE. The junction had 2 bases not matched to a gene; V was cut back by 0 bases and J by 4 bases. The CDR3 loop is CASSLVLAGYNEQFF. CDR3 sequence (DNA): TGTGCCAGCAGCTTGGTACTAGCGGGTTACAATGAGCAGTTCTTC.

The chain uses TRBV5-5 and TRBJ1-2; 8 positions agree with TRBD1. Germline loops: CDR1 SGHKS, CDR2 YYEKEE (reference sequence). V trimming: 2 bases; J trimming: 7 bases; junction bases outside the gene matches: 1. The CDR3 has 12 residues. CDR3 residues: CASSLTGGGYTF. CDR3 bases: TGTGCCAGCAGCTTAACAGGGGGTGGCTACACCTTC.

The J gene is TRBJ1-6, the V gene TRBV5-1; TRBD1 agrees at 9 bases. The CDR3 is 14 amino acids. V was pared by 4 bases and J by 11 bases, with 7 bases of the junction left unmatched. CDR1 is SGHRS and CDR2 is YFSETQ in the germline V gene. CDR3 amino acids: CASSLGTGTPPLHF. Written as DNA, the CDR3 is TGCGCCAGCAGCCTCGGGACAGGGACGCCACCCCTCCACTTT.

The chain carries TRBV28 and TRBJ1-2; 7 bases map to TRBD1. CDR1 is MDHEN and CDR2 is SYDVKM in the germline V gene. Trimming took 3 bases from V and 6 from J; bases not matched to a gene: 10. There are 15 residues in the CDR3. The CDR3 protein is CASSFWGQQTDGYTF. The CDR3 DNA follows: TGTGCCAGCAGTTTCTGGGGACAGCAGACGGATGGCTACACCTTC.

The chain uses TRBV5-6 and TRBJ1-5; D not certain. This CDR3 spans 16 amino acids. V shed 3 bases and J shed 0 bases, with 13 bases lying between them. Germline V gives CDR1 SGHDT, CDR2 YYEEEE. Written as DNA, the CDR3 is TGTGCCAGCAGCTACCGTGAGGGTGTTAGCAATCAGCCCCAGCATTTT. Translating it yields CASSYREGVSNQPQHF.

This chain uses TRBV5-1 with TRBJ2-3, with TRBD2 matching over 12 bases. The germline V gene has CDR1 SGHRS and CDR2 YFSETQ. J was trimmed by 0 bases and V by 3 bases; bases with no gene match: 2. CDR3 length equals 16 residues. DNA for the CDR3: TGCGCCAGCAGCTCCGGACTAGCGGGAAGCACAGATACGCAGTATTTT. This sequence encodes CASSSGLAGSTDTQYF.

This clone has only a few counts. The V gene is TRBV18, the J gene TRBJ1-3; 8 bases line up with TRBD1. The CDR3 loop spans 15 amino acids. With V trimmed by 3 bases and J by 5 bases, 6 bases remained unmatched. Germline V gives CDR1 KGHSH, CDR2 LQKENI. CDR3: CASSPTGQARNTIYF. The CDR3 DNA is TGTGCCAGCTCACCGACGGGACAGGCTCGAAACACCATATATTTT. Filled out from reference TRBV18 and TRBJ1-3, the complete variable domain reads NAGVMQNPRHLVRRRGQEARLRCSPMKGHSHVYWYRQLPEEGLKFMVYLQKENIIDESGMPKERFSAEFPKEGPSILRIQQVVRGDSAAYFCASSPTGQARNTIYFGEGSWLTVV.

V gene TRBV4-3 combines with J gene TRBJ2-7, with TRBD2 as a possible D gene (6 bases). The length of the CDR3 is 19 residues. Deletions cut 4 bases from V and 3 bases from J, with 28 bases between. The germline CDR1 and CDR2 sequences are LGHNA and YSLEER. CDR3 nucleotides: TGCGCCAGCAGCCTCACGTGGGGGACGGAGGGGACTTCTTTCTACGAGCAGTACTTC. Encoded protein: CASSLTWGTEGTSFYEQYF.

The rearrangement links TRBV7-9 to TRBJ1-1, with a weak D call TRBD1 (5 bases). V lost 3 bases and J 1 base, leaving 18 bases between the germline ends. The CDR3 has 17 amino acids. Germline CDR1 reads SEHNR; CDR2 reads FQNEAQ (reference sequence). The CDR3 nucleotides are TGTGCCAGCAGCTTCGCCTTCAGGGAGGGAGGGAACACTGAAGCTTTCTTT. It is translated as CASSFAFREGGNTEAFF.

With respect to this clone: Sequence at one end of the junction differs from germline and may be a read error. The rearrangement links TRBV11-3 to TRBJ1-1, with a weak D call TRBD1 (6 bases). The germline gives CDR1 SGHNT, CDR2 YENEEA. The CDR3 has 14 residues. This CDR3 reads CASSLSGVNTEAFF. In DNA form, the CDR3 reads TGTGCCAGCAGCTTATCAGGGGTGAATACTGAAGCTTTCTTT. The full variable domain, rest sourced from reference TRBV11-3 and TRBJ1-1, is EAGVVQSPRYKIIEKKQPVAFWCNPISGHNTLYWYLQNLGQGPELLIRYENEEAVDDSQLPKDRFSAERLKGVDSTLKIQPAELGDSAVYLCASSLSGVNTEAFFGQGTRLTVV.

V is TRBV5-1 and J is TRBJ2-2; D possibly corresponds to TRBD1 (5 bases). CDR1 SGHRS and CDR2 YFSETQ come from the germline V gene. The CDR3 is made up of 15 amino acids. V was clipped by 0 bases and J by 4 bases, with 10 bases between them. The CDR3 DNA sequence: TGCGCCAGCAGCTTGGCAGGGTACGGCACCGGGGAGCTGTTTTTT. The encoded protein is CASSLAGYGTGELFF.

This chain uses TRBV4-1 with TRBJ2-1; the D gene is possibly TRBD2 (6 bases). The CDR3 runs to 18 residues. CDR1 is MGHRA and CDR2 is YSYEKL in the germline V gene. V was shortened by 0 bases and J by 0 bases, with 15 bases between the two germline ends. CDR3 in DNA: TGCGCCAGCAGCCAAGAAGAGGTAGCGGACCCCTCCTACAATGAGCAGTTCTTC. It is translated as CASSQEEVADPSYNEQFF.

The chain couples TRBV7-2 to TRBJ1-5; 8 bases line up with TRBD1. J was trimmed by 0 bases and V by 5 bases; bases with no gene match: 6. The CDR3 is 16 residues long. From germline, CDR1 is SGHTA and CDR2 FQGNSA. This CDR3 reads CASSPQGAYSNQPQHF. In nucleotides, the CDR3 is TGTGCCAGCAGCCCCCAGGGGGCTTATAGCAATCAGCCCCAGCATTTT.

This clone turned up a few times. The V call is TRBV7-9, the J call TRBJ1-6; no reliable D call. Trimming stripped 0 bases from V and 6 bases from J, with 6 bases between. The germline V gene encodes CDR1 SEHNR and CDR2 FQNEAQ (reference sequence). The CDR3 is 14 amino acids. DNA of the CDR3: TGTGCCAGCAGCTTAGCAAGCACTAATTCACCCCTCCACTTT. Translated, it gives CASSLASTNSPLHF.

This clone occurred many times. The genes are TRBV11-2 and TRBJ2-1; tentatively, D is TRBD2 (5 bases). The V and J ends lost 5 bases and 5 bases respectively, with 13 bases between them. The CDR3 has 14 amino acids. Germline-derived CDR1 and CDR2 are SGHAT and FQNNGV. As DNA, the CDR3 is TGTGCCAGCAGCCCGGCGGGCCGTAACAATGAGCAGTTCTTC. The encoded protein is CASSPAGRNNEQFF.

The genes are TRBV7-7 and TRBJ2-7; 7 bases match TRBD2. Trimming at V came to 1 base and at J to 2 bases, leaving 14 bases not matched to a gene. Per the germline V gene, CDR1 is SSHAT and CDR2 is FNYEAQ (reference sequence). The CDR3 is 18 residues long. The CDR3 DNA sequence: TGTGCCAGCAGCTTAGGGTCCGAATCAGCGGGACGCACCTACGAGCAGTACTTC. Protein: CASSLGSESAGRTYEQYF.

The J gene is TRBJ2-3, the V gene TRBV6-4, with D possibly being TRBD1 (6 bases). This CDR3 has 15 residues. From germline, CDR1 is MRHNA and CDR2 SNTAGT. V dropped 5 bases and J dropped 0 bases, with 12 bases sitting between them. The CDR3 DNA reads TGTGCCAGCAGTATAACAGGGTACAGCACAGATACGCAGTATTTT. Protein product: CASSITGYSTDTQYF.

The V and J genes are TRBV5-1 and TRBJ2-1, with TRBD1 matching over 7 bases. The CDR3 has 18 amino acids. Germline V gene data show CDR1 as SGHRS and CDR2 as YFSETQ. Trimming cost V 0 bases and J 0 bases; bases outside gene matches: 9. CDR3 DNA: TGCGCCAGCAGCTTGGGGACAGGCTCCATGAGCTCCTACAATGAGCAGTTCTTC. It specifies CASSLGTGSMSSYNEQFF.

CDR3 loop: CASSQIYSEAFF. The DNA of the CDR3 is TGTGCCAGCAGCCAAATTTACAGTGAAGCTTTCTTT. The J gene is TRBJ1-1, the V gene TRBV7-2, with D uncertain. V was clipped by 5 bases and J by 7 bases, with 11 bases between them. This CDR3 region has 12 residues. From germline, CDR1 is SGHTA and CDR2 FQGNSA.

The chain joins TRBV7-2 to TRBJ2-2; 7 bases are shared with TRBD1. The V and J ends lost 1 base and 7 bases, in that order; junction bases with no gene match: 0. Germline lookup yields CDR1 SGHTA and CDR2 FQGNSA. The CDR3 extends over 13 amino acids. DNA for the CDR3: TGTGCCAGCAGCTTAGACAGGGGCGGGGAGCTGTTTTTT. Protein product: CASSLDRGGELFF.